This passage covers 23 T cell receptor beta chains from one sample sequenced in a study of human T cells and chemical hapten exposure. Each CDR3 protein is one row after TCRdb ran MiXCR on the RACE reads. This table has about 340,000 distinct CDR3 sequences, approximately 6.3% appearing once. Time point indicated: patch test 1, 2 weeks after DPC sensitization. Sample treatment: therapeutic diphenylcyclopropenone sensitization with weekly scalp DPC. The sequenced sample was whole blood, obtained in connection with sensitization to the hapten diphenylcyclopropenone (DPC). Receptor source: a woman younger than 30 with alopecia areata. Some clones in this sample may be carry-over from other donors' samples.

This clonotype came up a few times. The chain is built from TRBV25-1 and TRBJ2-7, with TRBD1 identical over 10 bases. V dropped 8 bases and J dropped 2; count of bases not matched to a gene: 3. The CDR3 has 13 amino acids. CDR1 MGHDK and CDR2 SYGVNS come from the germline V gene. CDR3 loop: CASGGQGPYEQYF. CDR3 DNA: TGTGCCAGCGGGGGACAGGGGCCCTACGAGCAGTACTTC.

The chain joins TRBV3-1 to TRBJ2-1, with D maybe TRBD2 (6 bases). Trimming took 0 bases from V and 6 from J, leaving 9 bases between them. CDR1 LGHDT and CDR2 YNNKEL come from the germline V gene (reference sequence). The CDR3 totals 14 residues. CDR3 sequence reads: CASSQEAGINEQFF. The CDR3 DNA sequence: TGTGCCAGCAGCCAAGAGGCGGGGATCAATGAGCAGTTCTTC.

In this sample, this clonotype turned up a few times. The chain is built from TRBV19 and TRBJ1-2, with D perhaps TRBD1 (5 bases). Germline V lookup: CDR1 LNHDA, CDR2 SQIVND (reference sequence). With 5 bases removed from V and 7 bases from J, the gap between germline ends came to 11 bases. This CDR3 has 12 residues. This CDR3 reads CASSPGTAGYTF. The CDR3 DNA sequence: TGTGCCAGTAGTCCGGGGACGGCTGGCTACACCTTC.

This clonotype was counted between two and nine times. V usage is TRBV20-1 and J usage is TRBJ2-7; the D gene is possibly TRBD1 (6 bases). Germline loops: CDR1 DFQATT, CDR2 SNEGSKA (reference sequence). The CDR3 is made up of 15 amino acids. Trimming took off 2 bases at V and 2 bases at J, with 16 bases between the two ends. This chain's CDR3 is CSARSGTDSPYEQYF. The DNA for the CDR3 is TGCAGTGCTAGATCAGGGACGGACAGCCCCTACGAGCAGTACTTC.

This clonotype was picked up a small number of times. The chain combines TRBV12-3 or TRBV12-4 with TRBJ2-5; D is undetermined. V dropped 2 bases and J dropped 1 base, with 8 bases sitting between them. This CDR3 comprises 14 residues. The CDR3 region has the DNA TGTGCCAGCAGTTTAAGAGTCACCCAAGAGACCCAGTACTTC. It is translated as CASSLRVTQETQYF.

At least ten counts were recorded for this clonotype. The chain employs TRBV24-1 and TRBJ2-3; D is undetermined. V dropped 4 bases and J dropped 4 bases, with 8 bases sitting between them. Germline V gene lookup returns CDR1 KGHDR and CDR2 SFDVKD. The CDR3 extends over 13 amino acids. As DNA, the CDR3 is TGTGCCACCAGTGAGCGACTCGCAGATACGCAGTATTTT. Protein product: CATSERLADTQYF.

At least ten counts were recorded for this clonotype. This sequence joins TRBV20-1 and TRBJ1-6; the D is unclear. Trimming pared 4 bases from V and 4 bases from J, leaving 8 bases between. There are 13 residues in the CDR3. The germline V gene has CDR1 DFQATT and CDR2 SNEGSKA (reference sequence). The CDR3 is CSANVGYNSPLHF. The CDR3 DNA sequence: TGCAGTGCTAACGTAGGGTATAATTCACCCCTCCACTTT.

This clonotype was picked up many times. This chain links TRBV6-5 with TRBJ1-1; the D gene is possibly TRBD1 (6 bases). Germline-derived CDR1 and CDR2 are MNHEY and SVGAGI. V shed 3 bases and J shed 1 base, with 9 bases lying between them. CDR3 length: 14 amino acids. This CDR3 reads CASSYGGENTEAFF. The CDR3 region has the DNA TGTGCCAGCAGTTATGGGGGCGAGAACACTGAAGCTTTCTTT.

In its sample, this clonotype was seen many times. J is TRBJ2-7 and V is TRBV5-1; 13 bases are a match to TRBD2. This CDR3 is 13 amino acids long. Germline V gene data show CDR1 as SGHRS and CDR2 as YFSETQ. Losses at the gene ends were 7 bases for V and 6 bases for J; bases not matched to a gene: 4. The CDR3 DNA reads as TGCGCCAGCGGACTAGCGGGGGAATTCGAGCAGTACTTC. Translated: CASGLAGEFEQYF. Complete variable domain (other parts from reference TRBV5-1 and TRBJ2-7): KAGVTQTPRYLIKTRGQQVTLSCSPISGHRSVSWYQQTPGQGLQFLFEYFSETQRNKGNFPGRFSGRQFSNSRSEMNVSTLELGDSALYLCASGLAGEFEQYFGPGTRLTVT.

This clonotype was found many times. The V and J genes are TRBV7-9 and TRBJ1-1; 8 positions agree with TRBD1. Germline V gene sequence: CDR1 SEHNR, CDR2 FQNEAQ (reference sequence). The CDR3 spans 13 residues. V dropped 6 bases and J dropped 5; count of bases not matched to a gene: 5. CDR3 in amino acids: CASSPTGATEAFF. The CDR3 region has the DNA TGTGCCAGCAGTCCGACAGGGGCAACTGAAGCTTTCTTT.

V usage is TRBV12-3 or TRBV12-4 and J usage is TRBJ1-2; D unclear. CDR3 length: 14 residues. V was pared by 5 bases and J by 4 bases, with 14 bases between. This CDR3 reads CASSAQDSFYGYTF. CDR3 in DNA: TGTGCCAGCAGTGCTCAGGATTCCTTCTATGGCTACACCTTC.

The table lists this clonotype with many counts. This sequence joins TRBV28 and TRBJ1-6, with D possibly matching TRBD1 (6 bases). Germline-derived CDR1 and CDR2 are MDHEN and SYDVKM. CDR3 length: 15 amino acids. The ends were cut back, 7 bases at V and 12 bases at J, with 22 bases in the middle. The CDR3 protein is CASKGFGTKNKPLHF. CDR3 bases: TGTGCCAGCAAAGGGTTCGGGACAAAGAATAAACCCCTCCACTTT.

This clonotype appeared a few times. The CDR3 DNA reads TGTGCCAGCTCTGCCCCGGGTCAGCCCCAGCATTTT. This encodes CASSAPGQPQHF. The V and J genes are TRBV7-9 and TRBJ1-5; D uncertain. Trimming took off 8 bases at V and 6 bases at J, with 11 bases between the two ends. CDR1 SEHNR and CDR2 FQNEAQ come from the germline V gene (reference sequence). The CDR3 extends over 12 amino acids.

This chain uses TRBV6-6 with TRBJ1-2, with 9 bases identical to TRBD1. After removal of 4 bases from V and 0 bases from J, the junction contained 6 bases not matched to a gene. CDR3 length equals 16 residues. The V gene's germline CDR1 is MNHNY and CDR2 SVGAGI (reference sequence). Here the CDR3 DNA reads TGTGCCAGCAGTTCCGCGGGACAGGGATCTAACTATGGCTACACCTTC. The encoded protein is CASSSAGQGSNYGYTF.

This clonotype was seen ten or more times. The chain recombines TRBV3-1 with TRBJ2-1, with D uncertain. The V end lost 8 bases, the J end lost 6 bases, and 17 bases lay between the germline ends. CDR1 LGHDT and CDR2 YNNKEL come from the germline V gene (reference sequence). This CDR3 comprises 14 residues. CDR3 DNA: TGTGCCAGCCAACCTAGTAACCTTACCAATGAGCAGTTCTTC. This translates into CASQPSNLTNEQFF.

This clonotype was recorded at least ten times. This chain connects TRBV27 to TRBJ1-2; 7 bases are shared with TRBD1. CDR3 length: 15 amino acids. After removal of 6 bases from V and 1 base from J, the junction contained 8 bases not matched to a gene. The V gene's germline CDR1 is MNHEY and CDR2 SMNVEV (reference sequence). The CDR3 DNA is TGTGCCAGCAGATCAAACAGGGGTAATAACTATGGCTACACCTTC. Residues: CASRSNRGNNYGYTF.

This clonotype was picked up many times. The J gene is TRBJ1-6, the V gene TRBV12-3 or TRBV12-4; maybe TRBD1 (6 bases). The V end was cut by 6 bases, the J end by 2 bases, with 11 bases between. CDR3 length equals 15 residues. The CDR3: CASSPGTTYNSPLHF. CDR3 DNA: TGTGCCAGCAGCCCCGGGACAACCTATAATTCACCCCTCCACTTT.

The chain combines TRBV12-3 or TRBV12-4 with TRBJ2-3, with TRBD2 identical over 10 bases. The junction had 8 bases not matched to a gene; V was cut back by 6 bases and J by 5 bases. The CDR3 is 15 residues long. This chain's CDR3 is CASSSLAGARDTQYF. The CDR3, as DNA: TGTGCCAGCAGCTCTCTAGCGGGGGCCCGAGATACGCAGTATTTT.

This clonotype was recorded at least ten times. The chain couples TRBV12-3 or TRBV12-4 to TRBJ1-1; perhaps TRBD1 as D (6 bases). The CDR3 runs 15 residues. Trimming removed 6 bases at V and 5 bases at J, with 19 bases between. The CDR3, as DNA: TGTGCCAGCAGAGGCTCCGGACAGCGGGGGACTGAAGCTTTCTTT. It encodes CASRGSGQRGTEAFF.

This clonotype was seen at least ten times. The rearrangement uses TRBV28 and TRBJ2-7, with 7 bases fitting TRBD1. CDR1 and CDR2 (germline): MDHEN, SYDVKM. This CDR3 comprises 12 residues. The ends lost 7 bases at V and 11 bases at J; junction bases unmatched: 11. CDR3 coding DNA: TGTGCCAGCACCACTCAACGGGACAGCAAGTACTTC. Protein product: CASTTQRDSKYF.

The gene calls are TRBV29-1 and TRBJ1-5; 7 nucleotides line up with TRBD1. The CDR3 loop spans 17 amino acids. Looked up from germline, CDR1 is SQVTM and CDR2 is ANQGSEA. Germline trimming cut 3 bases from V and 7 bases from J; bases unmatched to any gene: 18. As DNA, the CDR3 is TGCAGCGTTGAGACCGAACTCGACAGGGACTTCAGGCAGCCCCAGCATTTT. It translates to CSVETELDRDFRQPQHF.

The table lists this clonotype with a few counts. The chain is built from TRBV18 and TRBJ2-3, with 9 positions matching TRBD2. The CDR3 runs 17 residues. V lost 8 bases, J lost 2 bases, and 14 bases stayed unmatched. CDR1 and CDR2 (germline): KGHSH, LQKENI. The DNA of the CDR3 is TGTGCCAGCCCAACCACCGCTAGCGGGACAAACACAGATACGCAGTATTTT. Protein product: CASPTTASGTNTDTQYF.

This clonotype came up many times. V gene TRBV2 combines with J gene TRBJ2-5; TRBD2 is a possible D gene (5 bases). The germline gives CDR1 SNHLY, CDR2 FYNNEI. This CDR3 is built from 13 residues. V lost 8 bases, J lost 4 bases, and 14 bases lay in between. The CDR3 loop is CASVEETAETQYF. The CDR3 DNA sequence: TGTGCCAGCGTGGAGGAGACCGCAGAGACCCAGTACTTC.